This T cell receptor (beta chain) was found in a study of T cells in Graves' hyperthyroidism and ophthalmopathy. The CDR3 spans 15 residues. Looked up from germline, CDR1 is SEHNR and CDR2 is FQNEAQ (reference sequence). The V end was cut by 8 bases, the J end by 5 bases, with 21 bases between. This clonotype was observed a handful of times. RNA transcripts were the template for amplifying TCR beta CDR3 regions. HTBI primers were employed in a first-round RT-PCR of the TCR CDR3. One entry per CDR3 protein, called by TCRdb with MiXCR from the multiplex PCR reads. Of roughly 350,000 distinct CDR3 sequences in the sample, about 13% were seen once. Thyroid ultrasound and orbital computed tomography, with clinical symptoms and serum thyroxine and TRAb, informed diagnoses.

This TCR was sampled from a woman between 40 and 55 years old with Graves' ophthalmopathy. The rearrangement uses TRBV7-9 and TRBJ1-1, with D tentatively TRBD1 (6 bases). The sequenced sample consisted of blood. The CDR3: CASPPRGQGSTEAFF. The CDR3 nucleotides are TGTGCCAGCCCCCCACGGGGGCAGGGGAGTACTGAAGCTTTCTTT.